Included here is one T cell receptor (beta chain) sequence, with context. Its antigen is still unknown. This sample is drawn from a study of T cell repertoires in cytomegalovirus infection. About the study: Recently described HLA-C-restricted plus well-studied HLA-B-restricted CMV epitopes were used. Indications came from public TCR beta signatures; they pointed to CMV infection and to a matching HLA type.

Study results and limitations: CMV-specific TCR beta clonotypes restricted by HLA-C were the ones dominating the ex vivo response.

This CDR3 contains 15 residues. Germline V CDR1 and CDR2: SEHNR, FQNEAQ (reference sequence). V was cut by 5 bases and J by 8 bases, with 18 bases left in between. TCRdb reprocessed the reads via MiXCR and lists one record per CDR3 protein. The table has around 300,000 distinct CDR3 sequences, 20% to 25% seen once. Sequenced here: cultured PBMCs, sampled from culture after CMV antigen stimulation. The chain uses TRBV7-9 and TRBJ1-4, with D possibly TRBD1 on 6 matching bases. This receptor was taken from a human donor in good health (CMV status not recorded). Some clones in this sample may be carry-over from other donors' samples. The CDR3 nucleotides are TGTGCCAGCAGCGAACAGGGTTCACCGGGGGAAAAACTGTTTTTT. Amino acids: CASSEQGSPGEKLFF.